This T cell receptor beta chain was profiled in a study of early T cells in non-severe SARS-CoV-2 infection. Germline V gives CDR1 SQVTM, CDR2 ANQGSEA. V was cut by 4 bases and J by 5 bases, with 10 bases left in between. The CDR3 is made up of 12 amino acids. This clonotype has a count of ten or more. Attached unique molecular identifiers marked individual cDNA molecules. TCRdb reanalysed the 5' RACE reads using MiXCR and keeps one entry per CDR3 protein. The repertoire has about 61,000 distinct CDR3 sequences, about 12% of them found once; the top ten carry 0.95% to 1.5%. The chain links TRBV29-1 to TRBJ2-3; D uncertain. Sequences were derived from whole blood, sampled at baseline. The receptor was isolated from an adult who was a healthcare worker with PCR-confirmed SARS-CoV-2 infection or an uninfected control (not recorded which). The donor label of this sample is uncertain. CDR3 protein: CSVVAFVDTQYF. The CDR3 DNA follows: TGCAGCGTTGTGGCGTTCGTAGATACGCAGTATTTT.